This T cell receptor beta chain comes out of a study of blood T cell repertoires in COVID-19. At the level of the study: The United States, Italy and Spain supplied acute and convalescent COVID-19 samples.

In the original processing: Reference gene primer amplification gave nucleated cell count estimates. Using immunoSEQ multiplex PCR, the repertoire was profiled, and TCRdb retains in-frame clones only, with some absent. The V and J calls and clone size were taken over from that table, and D and trimming were inferred from the DNA. This table holds more than 85,000 clones, approximately 72% found once. Germline lookup yields CDR1 SNHLY and CDR2 FYNNEI. The trim removed 4 bases at V and 4 bases at J, leaving 2 bases unmatched. The CDR3 is 14 residues long. This sequence was found in a woman aged 65 to 85 with acute or convalescent COVID-19. Material: peripheral blood. The chain combines TRBV2 with TRBJ1-1; TRBD1 agrees at 11 bases. For the CDR3, the DNA is TGTGCCAGCAGTGTGGGACAGGGGGTCACTGAAGCTTTCTTT. Protein sequence: CASSVGQGVTEAFF.